The rows below give T cell receptor beta chains drawn from one sample of a study of post-analysis software for immune sequencing data. TCRdb re-derived calls from the PCR reads in MiXCR, one entry per CDR3 protein. The table lists more than 450,000 distinct CDR3 sequences, around 44% of them singletons. Sample: blood. Receptors originate from a girl aged 5 to 17 with multiple sclerosis. CDR3s include the opening cysteine and the closing phenylalanine or tryptophan. Each record gives: J gene, clone size, V gene, D gene, CDR3 protein, CDR3 DNA. A D gene is named only where the DNA matches it firmly. Expanded clones are given a class, and other clones once, few, many or no size at all.

J gene: TRBJ2-5
clone size: many
V gene: TRBV20-1
D gene: -
CDR3 protein: CSAPHDRERIQYF
CDR3 DNA: TGCAGTGCCCCCCATGACCGTGAGAGAATCCAGTACTTC

J gene: TRBJ1-2
clone size: -
V gene: TRBV29-1
D gene: TRBD1
CDR3 protein: CSVPPGQGARGYTF
CDR3 DNA: TGCAGCGTACCTCCGGGACAGGGGGCGCGCGGCTACACCTTC

J gene: TRBJ1-1
clone size: -
V gene: TRBV2
D gene: TRBD1
CDR3 protein: CASSLDRPSPEAFF
CDR3 DNA: TGTGCCAGCAGTTTGGACAGGCCGTCTCCCGAAGCTTTCTTT

J gene: TRBJ1-1
clone size: -
V gene: TRBV10-3
D gene: -
CDR3 protein: CAISEYGPGNTEAFF
CDR3 DNA: TGTGCCATCAGTGAGTACGGGCCCGGGAACACTGAAGCTTTCTTT

J gene: TRBJ1-2
clone size: -
V gene: TRBV12-3/TRBV12-4
D gene: -
CDR3 protein: CASSFSNYGYTF
CDR3 DNA: TGTGCCAGCAGTTTTAGTAACTATGGCTACACCTTC

J gene: TRBJ1-1
clone size: -
V gene: TRBV29-1
D gene: -
CDR3 protein: CSVRTRLNTEAFF
CDR3 DNA: TGCAGCGTTAGAACCCGACTGAACACTGAAGCTTTCTTT

J gene: TRBJ1-1
clone size: -
V gene: TRBV5-1
D gene: -
CDR3 protein: CASSLAQLGVSEAFF
CDR3 DNA: TGCGCCAGCAGCTTGGCACAACTAGGCGTCTCTGAAGCTTTCTTT

J gene: TRBJ2-7
clone size: -
V gene: TRBV10-3
D gene: TRBD2
CDR3 protein: CAISEASGSAGEQYF
CDR3 DNA: TGTGCCATCAGTGAAGCTAGCGGGAGTGCGGGCGAGCAGTACTTC

J gene: TRBJ2-4
clone size: -
V gene: TRBV5-1
D gene: TRBD1
CDR3 protein: CASSGDSTKNIQYF
CDR3 DNA: TGCGCCAGCAGCGGGGACAGTACCAAAAACATTCAGTACTTC

J gene: TRBJ1-6
clone size: -
V gene: TRBV20-1
D gene: -
CDR3 protein: CSARPGVGSSPLHF
CDR3 DNA: TGCAGTGCTAGACCCGGGGTCGGGAGTTCACCCCTCCACTTT

J gene: TRBJ2-3
clone size: -
V gene: TRBV12-3/TRBV12-4
D gene: TRBD1
CDR3 protein: CASSWDSINTDTQYF
CDR3 DNA: TGTGCCAGCAGTTGGGACAGCATAAACACAGATACGCAGTATTTT

J gene: TRBJ2-7
clone size: -
V gene: TRBV6-5
D gene: TRBD2
CDR3 protein: CASSYQTVGLASGSYEQYF
CDR3 DNA: TGTGCCAGCAGTTACCAGACCGTCGGACTAGCGTCCGGGTCCTACGAGCAGTACTTC

J gene: TRBJ2-1
clone size: few
V gene: TRBV7-3
D gene: TRBD1
CDR3 protein: CASSLRTGLTYNEQFF
CDR3 DNA: TGTGCCAGCAGCTTAAGGACAGGGCTAACTTACAATGAGCAGTTCTTC

J gene: TRBJ2-5
clone size: few
V gene: TRBV20-1
D gene: -
CDR3 protein: CSATPGSPPTGTQYF
CDR3 DNA: TGCAGTGCTACCCCCGGTTCTCCCCCGACGGGGACCCAGTACTTC

J gene: TRBJ2-7
clone size: -
V gene: TRBV2
D gene: TRBD1
CDR3 protein: CASRATGGGEQYF
CDR3 DNA: TGTGCCAGCAGAGCGACAGGGGGAGGCGAGCAGTACTTC

J gene: TRBJ2-1
clone size: -
V gene: TRBV29-1
D gene: -
CDR3 protein: CSVGVRINNNEQFF
CDR3 DNA: TGCAGCGTTGGTGTCAGAATTAATAACAATGAGCAGTTCTTC

J gene: TRBJ1-6
clone size: -
V gene: TRBV7-2
D gene: -
CDR3 protein: CASSLASGMGSPLHF
CDR3 DNA: TGTGCCAGCAGCTTAGCCAGTGGGATGGGCTCACCCCTCCACTTT

J gene: TRBJ2-3
clone size: few
V gene: TRBV5-5
D gene: TRBD2
CDR3 protein: CASSLARTSGTDTQYF
CDR3 DNA: TGTGCCAGCAGCTTGGCTCGGACTAGCGGCACAGATACGCAGTATTTT

J gene: TRBJ2-6
clone size: -
V gene: TRBV6-5
D gene: -
CDR3 protein: CVPGAGRMPGANVLTF
CDR3 DNA: TGTGTCCCGGGGGCAGGTCGAATGCCCGGGGCCAACGTCCTGACTTTC

J gene: TRBJ2-3
clone size: few
V gene: TRBV20-1
D gene: -
CDR3 protein: CSAGTRTATDTQYF
CDR3 DNA: TGCAGTGCTGGTACGCGAACCGCCACAGATACGCAGTATTTT

J gene: TRBJ2-7
clone size: -
V gene: TRBV7-9
D gene: TRBD2
CDR3 protein: CASSSVAGGSYEQYF
CDR3 DNA: TGTGCCAGCAGCTCCGTAGCGGGGGGTTCCTACGAGCAGTACTTC

J gene: TRBJ2-7
clone size: -
V gene: TRBV7-2
D gene: -
CDR3 protein: CASSLGPTGLVYEQYF
CDR3 DNA: TGTGCCAGCAGCTTAGGGCCTACAGGGTTGGTCTACGAGCAGTACTTC

J gene: TRBJ2-7
clone size: few
V gene: TRBV20-1
D gene: -
CDR3 protein: CSARDRGNLRQLGTEQYF
CDR3 DNA: TGCAGTGCTAGAGATCGGGGCAATCTGCGGCAGCTTGGAACCGAGCAGTACTTC

J gene: TRBJ1-2
clone size: -
V gene: TRBV2
D gene: -
CDR3 protein: CASSGSERDGPTF
CDR3 DNA: TGTGCCAGCAGTGGAAGTGAAAGGGACGGCCCCACCTTC

J gene: TRBJ2-3
clone size: -
V gene: TRBV24-1
D gene: TRBD2
CDR3 protein: CATSETSALGDTQYF
CDR3 DNA: TGTGCCACCAGTGAGACTAGCGCGCTCGGAGATACGCAGTATTTT

J gene: TRBJ1-2
clone size: many
V gene: TRBV7-3
D gene: TRBD1
CDR3 protein: CASSLGETGDNGYTF
CDR3 DNA: TGTGCCAGCAGCTTAGGAGAGACAGGGGACAATGGCTACACCTTC

J gene: TRBJ1-2
clone size: -
V gene: TRBV7-8
D gene: -
CDR3 protein: CASSPTTGTLGYTF
CDR3 DNA: TGTGCCAGCAGCCCAACAACAGGGACCCTTGGCTACACCTTC

J gene: TRBJ1-1
clone size: -
V gene: TRBV19
D gene: -
CDR3 protein: CASSLKGGGMNTEAFF
CDR3 DNA: TGTGCCAGTAGTCTAAAGGGTGGGGGAATGAACACTGAAGCTTTCTTT

J gene: TRBJ1-5
clone size: -
V gene: TRBV4-2
D gene: TRBD1
CDR3 protein: CASSQSGRGSTNQPQHF
CDR3 DNA: TGTGCCAGCAGCCAATCAGGCAGGGGGTCCACTAATCAGCCCCAGCATTTT

J gene: TRBJ2-3
clone size: -
V gene: TRBV6-6
D gene: TRBD2
CDR3 protein: CASSGTSVDTQYF
CDR3 DNA: TGTGCCAGCAGTGGGACTAGCGTGGATACGCAGTATTTT

J gene: TRBJ2-1
clone size: few
V gene: TRBV19
D gene: TRBD2
CDR3 protein: CASSKIAGTYNEQFF
CDR3 DNA: TGTGCCAGTAGTAAAATAGCGGGAACCTACAATGAGCAGTTCTTC

J gene: TRBJ2-3
clone size: -
V gene: TRBV10-3
D gene: TRBD2
CDR3 protein: CAISDWIAGPDTQYF
CDR3 DNA: TGTGCCATCAGTGACTGGATAGCGGGGCCAGATACGCAGTATTTT

J gene: TRBJ2-5
clone size: -
V gene: TRBV27
D gene: TRBD2
CDR3 protein: CASSPGLAGDYETQYF
CDR3 DNA: TGTGCCAGCAGTCCTGGACTAGCGGGAGATTATGAGACCCAGTACTTC

J gene: TRBJ2-1
clone size: -
V gene: TRBV2
D gene: -
CDR3 protein: CASSEVHSYNEQFF
CDR3 DNA: TGTGCCAGCAGTGAAGTGCACTCCTACAATGAGCAGTTCTTC

J gene: TRBJ2-3
clone size: -
V gene: TRBV12-3/TRBV12-4
D gene: -
CDR3 protein: CASRISRGYTDTQYF
CDR3 DNA: TGTGCCAGCAGAATAAGCAGGGGCTACACAGATACGCAGTATTTT

J gene: TRBJ2-1
clone size: -
V gene: TRBV7-9
D gene: -
CDR3 protein: CASSTTTPNEQFF
CDR3 DNA: TGTGCCAGCAGCACGACGACCCCCAATGAGCAGTTCTTC

J gene: TRBJ2-1
clone size: -
V gene: TRBV27
D gene: TRBD1
CDR3 protein: CANRGTSSYNGQFF
CDR3 DNA: TGTGCCAACAGGGGAACGAGCTCCTACAATGGGCAGTTCTTC

J gene: TRBJ2-7
clone size: -
V gene: TRBV10-3
D gene: TRBD2
CDR3 protein: CAISRTSGSYEQYF
CDR3 DNA: TGTGCCATCAGTCGGACTAGCGGCTCCTACGAGCAGTACTTC

J gene: TRBJ2-1
clone size: few
V gene: TRBV29-1
D gene: TRBD2
CDR3 protein: CSVMGLAGASEQFF
CDR3 DNA: TGCAGCGTAATGGGACTAGCGGGAGCAAGTGAGCAGTTCTTC

J gene: TRBJ2-1
clone size: -
V gene: TRBV5-1
D gene: -
CDR3 protein: CASSETGIARNEQFF
CDR3 DNA: TGCGCCAGCTCTGAGACGGGGATTGCCAGGAATGAGCAGTTCTTC

J gene: TRBJ2-7
clone size: few
V gene: TRBV11-3
D gene: TRBD1
CDR3 protein: CASSFWDRDHEQYF
CDR3 DNA: TGTGCCAGCAGCTTCTGGGACAGGGACCACGAGCAGTACTTC

J gene: TRBJ1-2
clone size: -
V gene: TRBV3-1
D gene: -
CDR3 protein: CASSPTKEVYYGYTF
CDR3 DNA: TGTGCCAGCAGCCCCACTAAAGAGGTATACTATGGCTACACCTTC

J gene: TRBJ2-5
clone size: -
V gene: TRBV4-2
D gene: TRBD1
CDR3 protein: CASSRSGQGRGTAKETQYF
CDR3 DNA: TGTGCCAGCAGCCGATCGGGACAGGGGCGTGGGACGGCCAAAGAGACCCAGTACTTC

J gene: TRBJ1-2
clone size: -
V gene: TRBV7-9
D gene: -
CDR3 protein: CASSTPDLANYGYTF
CDR3 DNA: TGTGCCAGCAGCACCCCGGACTTAGCTAACTATGGCTACACCTTC

J gene: TRBJ2-1
clone size: -
V gene: TRBV10-3
D gene: TRBD2
CDR3 protein: CAISESSGGYNEQFF
CDR3 DNA: TGTGCCATCAGTGAGTCAAGCGGGGGCTACAATGAGCAGTTCTTC

J gene: TRBJ1-2
clone size: -
V gene: TRBV12-3/TRBV12-4
D gene: TRBD1
CDR3 protein: CASSMDRGFYYGYTF
CDR3 DNA: TGTGCCAGCAGTATGGACAGGGGGTTCTACTATGGCTACACCTTC

J gene: TRBJ2-3
clone size: -
V gene: TRBV6-2/TRBV6-3
D gene: -
CDR3 protein: CASGGRPSPTDTQYF
CDR3 DNA: TGTGCCAGCGGGGGCCGCCCTAGCCCCACAGATACGCAGTATTTT

J gene: TRBJ1-2
clone size: -
V gene: TRBV27
D gene: -
CDR3 protein: CASSRYPGGNYGYTF
CDR3 DNA: TGTGCCAGCAGTCGTTATCCGGGGGGTAACTATGGCTACACCTTC